Listed here are 10 T cell receptor beta chains from one sample, sequenced in a study of T cells after posttransplantation cyclophosphamide (dated by TCRdb to the mid-2010s). Libraries came from the immunoSEQ multiplex PCR assay. TCRdb retrieved this table from immuneACCESS and kept in-frame rearrangements only. Not all clones are present; in checked studies, unresolved V genes account for under half, and no reason is known for the remainder. The data for this sample show about 40,000 clones, each detected more than once. Around 4.5% of the sample belongs to the ten largest clones. The sequenced sample was PBMCs. The source is a woman in her forties or fifties in good health and a related stem cell transplant donor.

This clone has a handful of counts. This rearrangement joins TRBV18 to TRBJ1-1; 7 bases match TRBD1. The CDR3 is 14 residues long. V was clipped by 4 bases and J by 2 bases; unmatched bases: 4. Germline CDR1 is KGHSH and CDR2 is LQKENI. CDR3 bases: TGTGCCAGCTCACTGAACAGGGGAAACACTGAAGCTTTCTTT. Protein sequence: CASSLNRGNTEAFF.

This clone was found many times. The rearrangement links TRBV18 to TRBJ1-1, with no clear D. The CDR3 runs to 14 residues. From germline, CDR1 is KGHSH and CDR2 LQKENI. V shed 3 bases and J shed 5 bases, with 13 bases lying between them. CDR3 nucleotides: TGTGCCAGCTCACCCAACTCCTTACGGACTGAAGCTTTCTTT. Protein: CASSPNSLRTEAFF.

This clone was detected many times. The chain links TRBV7-8 to TRBJ2-7; 7 bases agree with TRBD1. J was trimmed by 0 bases and V by 5 bases; bases with no gene match: 4. Germline V gives CDR1 SGHVS, CDR2 FQNEAQ. The CDR3 covers 14 residues. The CDR3 nucleotides are TGTGCCAGCAGCCCGACAGGGCACTCCTACGAGCAGTACTTC. Its translation is CASSPTGHSYEQYF.

This clone was counted at least ten times. CDR3 DNA: TGTGCCAGCAGTTTCCCCGGGGGGCTCGGCCAGCCCCAGCATTTT. Protein product: CASSFPGGLGQPQHF. This chain uses TRBV28 with TRBJ1-5; D may be TRBD1 (6 bases). CDR3 length: 15 residues. Germline V CDR1 and CDR2: MDHEN, SYDVKM. The V end was cut by 3 bases, the J end by 7 bases, with 16 bases between.

This clone was found many times. The chain combines TRBV6-5 with TRBJ2-1; possible D gene TRBD1, 6 bases. Trimming pared 0 bases from V and 4 bases from J, leaving 7 bases between. Germline CDR1 MNHEY, CDR2 SVGAGI. The length of the CDR3 is 14 residues. CDR3 nucleotide sequence: TGTGCCAGCAGTTACTCTGACAGGTACAATGAGCAGTTCTTC. This translates into CASSYSDRYNEQFF.

This clone has a count of ten or more. V and J are TRBV6-4 and TRBJ2-7; D unclear. The CDR3 is made up of 15 amino acids. Trimming took off 2 bases at V and 4 bases at J, with 15 bases between the two ends. Germline lookup yields CDR1 MRHNA and CDR2 SNTAGT. The CDR3 here is CASSDIAGPNYEQYF. The CDR3 region has the DNA TGTGCCAGCAGTGACATCGCAGGCCCCAATTACGAGCAGTACTTC.

In its sample, this clone was seen many times. V gene TRBV5-8 combines with J gene TRBJ2-7; the D is unclear. Germline CDR1 and CDR2: SGHTS and YDEGEE. The CDR3 contains 12 residues. V was trimmed by 4 bases and J by 2 bases, leaving 7 bases between them. The CDR3 region is CASSPETYEQYF. In nucleotides, the CDR3 is TGTGCCAGCAGCCCAGAAACCTACGAGCAGTACTTC. Full variable domain (remainder filled in from reference TRBV5-8 and TRBJ2-7): EAGVTQSPTHLIKTRGQQATLRCSPISGHTSVYWYQQALGLGLQFLLWYDEGEERNRGNFPPRFSGRQFPNYSSELNVNALELEDSALYLCASSPETYEQYFGPGTRLTVT.

This clone was counted ten times or more. V and J are TRBV5-1 and TRBJ2-7; D is perhaps TRBD2 (5 bases). The CDR3 length is 16 residues. V was trimmed by 0 bases and J by 3 bases, leaving 16 bases between them. The germline V gene encodes CDR1 SGHRS and CDR2 YFSETQ. The CDR3 region has the DNA TGCGCCAGCAGCTTGGACGGACCCGGAGGCTTCTACGAGCAGTACTTC. Its translation: CASSLDGPGGFYEQYF.

V and J are TRBV27 and TRBJ2-7; 11 positions agree with TRBD2. The CDR3 runs to 20 residues. The V and J ends lost 6 bases and 3 bases, in that order; junction bases with no gene match: 22. CDR1 and CDR2 from the germline V gene are MNHEY and SMNVEV (reference sequence). The CDR3 bases are TGTGCCAGCAGCCCAACCGATCCCGGGACTAGCGGACGGCCTATCTACGAGCAGTACTTC. It yields the protein CASSPTDPGTSGRPIYEQYF.

This clone has ten or more counts. The chain carries TRBV2 and TRBJ2-7; a possible D gene is TRBD2 (5 bases). Germline V gene lookup returns CDR1 SNHLY and CDR2 FYNNEI. V was pared by 7 bases and J by 0 bases, with 10 bases between. CDR3 length: 13 amino acids. CDR3 protein: CASNGVLSYEQYF. The CDR3 coding sequence is TGTGCCAGCAACGGGGTTCTCTCCTACGAGCAGTACTTC.